This paragraph covers one TCR beta chain sequence. Profiling relied on immunoSEQ multiplex PCR, and the TCRdb table lists in-frame clones only, not all of them. The sample shows about 360,000 clones, roughly 90% of them seen only once. This sample is part of a study of cytomegalovirus exposure and HLA in healthy donors. The germline CDR1 and CDR2 sequences are MDHEN and SYDVKM. V gave up 4 bases and J gave up 4 bases, with 14 bases separating them. The CDR3 sequence is 14 residues long. The receptor comes from a woman under 30 in good health and CMV-seronegative. The specimen was PBMCs. The V gene is TRBV28, the J gene TRBJ2-7; D is perhaps TRBD1 (5 bases). CDR3 in DNA: TGTGCCAGCAGTTCAAGGGGCCCTTTTTACGAGCAGTACTTC. Its protein is CASSSRGPFYEQYF.